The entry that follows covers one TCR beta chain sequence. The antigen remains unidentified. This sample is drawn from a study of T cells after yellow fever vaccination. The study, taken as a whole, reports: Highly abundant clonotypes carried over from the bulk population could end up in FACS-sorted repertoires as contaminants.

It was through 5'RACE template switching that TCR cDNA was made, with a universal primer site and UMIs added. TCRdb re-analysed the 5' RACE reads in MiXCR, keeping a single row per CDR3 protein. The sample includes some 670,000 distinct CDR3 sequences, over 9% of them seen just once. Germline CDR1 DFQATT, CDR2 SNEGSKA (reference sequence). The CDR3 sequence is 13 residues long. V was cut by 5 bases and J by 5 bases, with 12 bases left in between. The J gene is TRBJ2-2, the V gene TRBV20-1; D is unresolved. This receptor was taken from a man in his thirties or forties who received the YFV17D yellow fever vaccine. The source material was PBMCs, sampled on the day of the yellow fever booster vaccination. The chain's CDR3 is CSAHNPGTGELFF. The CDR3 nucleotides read TGCAGTGCTCATAACCCTGGTACCGGGGAGCTGTTTTTT.